This is a list of T cell receptor beta chains from one sample in a study of T cell repertoires in cytomegalovirus infection. TCRdb independently ran MiXCR on the reads; one entry per CDR3 protein. The data contain some 280,000 distinct CDR3 sequences, around 13% of them seen just once; the ten biggest clones take up 8.5% to 9%. Sequenced sample: PBMCs. All receptors derive from a human donor in good health (CMV status not recorded). Some clones in this sample may be carry-over from other donors' samples. Both conserved end residues are part of each CDR3. The order of the fields is D gene, J gene, clone size, V gene, CDR3 protein, CDR3 DNA. D genes are given only for firm matches. Not all rows give a size; the values are once, few, many and, for expanded clones, a class.

>TRBD2|TRBJ2-7|.|TRBV29-1
CSASAGGDSYEQYF
TGCAGCGCCTCTGCGGGGGGCGACTCCTACGAGCAGTACTTC
>.|TRBJ1-5|many|TRBV28
CASQLRGNQPQHF
TGTGCCAGTCAGCTACGGGGGAATCAGCCCCAGCATTTT
>TRBD2|TRBJ2-1|many|TRBV7-2
CASSLGTSGTNEQFF
TGTGCCAGCAGCTTAGGGACTAGCGGGACCAATGAGCAGTTCTTC
>.|TRBJ2-7|many|TRBV7-9
CASSLHSYEQYF
TGTGCCAGCAGCCTGCATTCCTACGAGCAGTACTTC
>.|TRBJ2-3|few|TRBV27
CASRPRIGVDTQYF
TGTGCCAGCAGACCTAGGATTGGGGTGGATACGCAGTATTTT
>.|TRBJ2-7|many|TRBV20-1
CSVQTFLGSYEQYF
TGCAGTGTTCAGACGTTTCTGGGCTCCTACGAGCAGTACTTC
>TRBD1|TRBJ2-2|few|TRBV6-5
CASRFGQGKTGELFF
TGTGCCAGCAGATTCGGACAGGGTAAAACCGGGGAGCTGTTTTTT
>.|TRBJ2-1|many|TRBV12-3/TRBV12-4
CASSLGGLNPNEQFF
TGTGCCAGCAGTTTAGGAGGGTTGAACCCGAATGAGCAGTTCTTC
>.|TRBJ1-1|many|TRBV7-3
CASTKTTTDTEAFF
TGTGCCAGCACCAAAACGACGACGGACACTGAAGCTTTCTTT
>.|TRBJ1-2|.|TRBV10-3
CAISESLSYGYTF
TGTGCCATCAGTGAGTCTCTCTCCTATGGCTACACCTTC
>TRBD1|TRBJ1-1|few|TRBV20-1
CSASRQGAEAFF
TGCAGTGCTAGCCGCCAGGGGGCGGAGGCTTTCTTT
>.|TRBJ2-3|many|TRBV7-2
CASTHGANSDTQYF
TGTGCCAGCACCCACGGAGCAAATTCAGATACGCAGTATTTT
>.|TRBJ2-5|many|TRBV7-7
CASSWTANSQETQYF
TGTGCCAGCAGCTGGACAGCAAACTCCCAAGAGACCCAGTACTTC
>.|TRBJ1-1|few|TRBV29-1
CSVGYAGNTEAFF
TGCAGCGTTGGGTATGCGGGGAACACTGAAGCTTTCTTT
>.|TRBJ2-2|once|TRBV7-3
CASSYRAPASGELFF
TGTGCCAGCAGCTACCGGGCCCCGGCGAGCGGGGAGCTGTTTTTT
>.|TRBJ2-2|many|TRBV7-2
CASSPTLGQTTGELFF
TGTGCCAGCAGCCCGACCCTGGGGCAGACCACCGGGGAGCTGTTTTTT